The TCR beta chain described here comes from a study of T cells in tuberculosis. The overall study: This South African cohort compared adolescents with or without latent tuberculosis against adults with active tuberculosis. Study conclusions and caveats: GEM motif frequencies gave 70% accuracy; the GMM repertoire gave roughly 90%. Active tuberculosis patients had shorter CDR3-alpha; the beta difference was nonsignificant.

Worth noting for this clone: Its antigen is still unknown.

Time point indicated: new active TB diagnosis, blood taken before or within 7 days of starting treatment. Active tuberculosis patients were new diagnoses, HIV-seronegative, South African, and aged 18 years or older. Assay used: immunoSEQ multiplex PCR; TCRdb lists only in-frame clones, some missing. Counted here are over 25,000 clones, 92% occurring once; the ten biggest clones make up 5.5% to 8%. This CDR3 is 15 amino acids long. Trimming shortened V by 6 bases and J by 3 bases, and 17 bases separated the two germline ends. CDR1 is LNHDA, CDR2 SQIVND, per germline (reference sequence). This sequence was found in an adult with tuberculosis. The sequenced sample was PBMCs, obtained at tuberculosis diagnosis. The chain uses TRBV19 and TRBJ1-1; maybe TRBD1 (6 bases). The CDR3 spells CASSSTRGSYTEAFF. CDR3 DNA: TGTGCCAGTAGCTCGACCAGGGGTTCATACACTGAAGCTTTCTTT.